This T cell receptor (beta chain) derives from a study of T cell repertoires in cytomegalovirus infection. Study at large: CMV infection and matching HLA type were both indicated by public TCR beta signatures. Whole-study findings and limits: Identification of carriers of CMV plus the relevant HLA was performed using cumulative public TCR beta family frequency. HLA-C-restricted CMV-specific TCR beta clonotypes prevailed in the ex vivo response.

For this clonotype: Its specificity is unknown.

Germline assignment: CDR1 DFQATT and CDR2 SNEGSKA (reference sequence). This CDR3 region has 15 residues. The V end lost 3 bases, the J end lost 5 bases, and 19 bases lay between the germline ends. TCRdb passed the reads through MiXCR, listing each CDR3 protein once. The sample yields approximately 500,000 distinct CDR3 sequences, around 10% seen once. The chain recombines TRBV20-1 with TRBJ2-5, with D maybe TRBD2 (6 bases). Sequencing was done on a sample of PBMCs. The source of this sequence is a human donor in good health (CMV status not recorded). Some clones in this sample may be carry-over from other donors' samples. Here the CDR3 reads CSAREGGWDLETQYF. In DNA, the CDR3 is TGCAGTGCTAGGGAGGGCGGGTGGGATTTGGAGACCCAGTACTTC.